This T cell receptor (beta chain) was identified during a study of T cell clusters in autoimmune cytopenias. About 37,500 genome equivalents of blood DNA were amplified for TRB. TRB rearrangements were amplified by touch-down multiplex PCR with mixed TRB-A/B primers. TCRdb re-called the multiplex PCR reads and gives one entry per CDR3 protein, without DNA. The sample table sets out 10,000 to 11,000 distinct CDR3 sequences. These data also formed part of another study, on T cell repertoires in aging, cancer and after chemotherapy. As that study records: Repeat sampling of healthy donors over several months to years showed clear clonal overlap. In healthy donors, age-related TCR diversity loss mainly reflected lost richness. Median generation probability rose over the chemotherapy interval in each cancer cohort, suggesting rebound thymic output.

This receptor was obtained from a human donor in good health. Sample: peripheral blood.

CDR3 sequence reads: CASSVGTSGLYEQYF. The genes are TRBV13 and TRBJ2-1; with no DNA, the TCRdb D assignment of TRBD2 cannot be verified. The CDR3 extends over 15 amino acids. Germline V gene sequence: CDR1 PRHDT, CDR2 FYEKMQ (reference sequence).